Listed here is a single TCR beta chain. This clonotype has more than one count but fewer than ten. Its binding antigen is unknown. No per-base quality is available; no much larger clone lies one base away. The data derive from a study of blood T cells in healthy people across ages (dated by TCRdb to 2014 to 2015). As for the study more broadly: Template switching captured roughly one uniquely barcoded TCR beta cDNA molecule per two T cells in model experiments. Donors of different ages were randomly distributed across sequencing lanes to avoid experimental bias. The donors were split into four age groups: young (average around 15 years), middle-aged (more than 35), aged (roughly 60) and long-lived (roughly 88). Age-related changes in TCR beta repertoire diversity were measured in the study by deep sequencing normalized with unique cDNA molecular identifiers. For two donors (one aged 18 to 30 and one aged 80 or older), the study analyzed two additional independent replicas of 1 million unique cDNA reads from the same blood draw. What the work shows at the level of the full study, not this receptor alone: A strong correlation was found between observed TCR beta diversity and the percentage of naive T cells measured by flow cytometry. The long-lived group showed more naive CD4+ T cells, fewer expanded clones and increased TCR diversity than the aged group, suggesting age selection. The CMV infection status of donors was not known, potentially confounding age-related changes in expanded clonotypes. Since profiling was done on bulk unsorted PBMCs, naive and antigen-experienced compartments could not be conclusively compared. As age increased, observed TCR beta diversity per million T cells dropped in a roughly linear way, and a significant reduction was already evident by age 40. Total diversity estimates from one million sequenced T cells were considered lower bounds and underestimates.

The approximately 41 donors, aged about 6 to 100 years, were systemically healthy Caucasian individuals from Russia. Each donor gave approximately 9.3 milliliters of peripheral blood, collected into EDTA-treated Vacutainer tubes. PBMCs were isolated by Ficoll-Paque density-gradient centrifugation, with at least 6 million obtained per sample. Total RNA was extracted from PBMCs with Trizol reagent, with at least 5.5 micrograms obtained per sample. For every donor, an aliquot of PBMCs went through flow cytometry to measure the percentages of naive CD45RAhigh/CD27high T cells. The library was produced with 5' RACE. A second PCR of about 6 to 11 cycles was run with a J-beta primer mix and a sample-barcoded 5' primer. A template-switch 5' adaptor carrying 12 random nucleotides introduced a unique molecular identifier onto each TCR beta cDNA molecule. Each sample yielded at least 2.5 million CDR3-containing paired-end reads. The Mint cDNA synthesis kit, primed by a TRBC-specific oligonucleotide, was used to synthesize first-strand cDNA from all RNA. After uracil-DNA glycosylase treatment, a first 18-cycle PCR used universal primers M1SS and BC2_uni_R on all cDNA. The study's processing was this. For normalization, 1 million high-quality reads, each with a distinct molecular identifier, were randomly selected from each sample. Instead of being binned into consensus sequences, reads that shared molecular identifiers were thrown out. MiTCR, with a Q25 quality threshold and the strictest error-elimination algorithm, was used for CDR3 identification, clonotype clustering and error correction. A nonparametric unseen species model with Euler transformation was used to estimate a lower bound on total TCR beta diversity. TCRdb reprocessed the public reads (quality trimming at Q25 with fastp, clone calling with MiXCR) and kept in-frame beta chains. Each CDR3 protein gets just one entry, which takes the most common genes and DNA from the rows behind it. These V and J calls originate from TCRdb's pipeline instead of the authors' own analysis. The sample table lists around 1,800,000 distinct CDR3 sequences, roughly two fifths of them with a count of one. Under 30% of the sample belongs to the ten largest clones.

Germline trimming: 3 bases from V, 4 bases from J; junction bases outside gene matches: 4. From the cysteine through the phenylalanine, the CDR3 covers 14 amino acids. CDR3 DNA only is kept here, 42 bases in frame from base 1. Based on the germline V gene (reference sequence), the CDR1 and CDR2 sequences are SEHNR and FQNEAQ. The sample was blood. The chain joins TRBV7-9 to TRBJ2-5; a stretch of 8 junction bases matches TRBD1. The TCR comes from a human donor in good health. The nucleotides are TGTGCCAGCAGCTTGGACAGGGCGGCAGAGACCCAGTACTTC. Translated, this gives CASSLDRAAETQYF.